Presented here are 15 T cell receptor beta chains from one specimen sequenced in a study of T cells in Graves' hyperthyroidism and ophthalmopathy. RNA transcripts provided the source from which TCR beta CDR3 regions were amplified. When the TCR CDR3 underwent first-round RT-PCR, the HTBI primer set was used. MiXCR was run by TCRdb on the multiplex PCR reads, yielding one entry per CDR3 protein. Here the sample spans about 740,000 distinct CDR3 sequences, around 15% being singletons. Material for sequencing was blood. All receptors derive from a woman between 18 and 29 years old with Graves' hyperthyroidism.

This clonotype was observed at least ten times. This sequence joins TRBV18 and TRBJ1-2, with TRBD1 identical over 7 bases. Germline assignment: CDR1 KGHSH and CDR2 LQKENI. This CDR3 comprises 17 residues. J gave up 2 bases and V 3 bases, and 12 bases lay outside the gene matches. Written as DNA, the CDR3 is TGTGCCAGCTCACCTACAGTGGCCGGGACAGAGAACTATGGCTACACCTTC. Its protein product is CASSPTVAGTENYGYTF.

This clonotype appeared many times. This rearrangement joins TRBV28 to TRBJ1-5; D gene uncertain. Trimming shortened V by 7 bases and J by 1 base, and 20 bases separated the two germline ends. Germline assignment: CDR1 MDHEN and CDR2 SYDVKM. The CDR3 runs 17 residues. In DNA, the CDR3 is TGTGCCAGCACCCAAATAGGTCGCTTTCACAGCAATCAGCCCCAGCATTTT. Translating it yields CASTQIGRFHSNQPQHF.

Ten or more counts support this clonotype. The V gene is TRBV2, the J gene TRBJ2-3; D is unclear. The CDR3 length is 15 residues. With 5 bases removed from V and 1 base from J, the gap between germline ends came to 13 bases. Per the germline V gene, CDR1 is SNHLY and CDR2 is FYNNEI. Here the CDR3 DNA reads TGTGCCAGCAGTTCCAACTCTGGCCGCACAGATACGCAGTATTTT. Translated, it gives CASSSNSGRTDTQYF.

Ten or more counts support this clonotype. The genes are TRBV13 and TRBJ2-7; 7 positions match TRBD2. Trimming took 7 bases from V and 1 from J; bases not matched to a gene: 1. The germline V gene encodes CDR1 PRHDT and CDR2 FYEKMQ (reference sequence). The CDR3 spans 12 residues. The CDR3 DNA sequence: TGTGCCAGCAAGCGGGAATCCTACGAGCAGTACTTC. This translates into CASKRESYEQYF.

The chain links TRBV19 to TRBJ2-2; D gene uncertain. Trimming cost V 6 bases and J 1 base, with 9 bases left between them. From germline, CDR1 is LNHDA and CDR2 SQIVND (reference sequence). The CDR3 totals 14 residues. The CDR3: CASRRIGNTGELFF. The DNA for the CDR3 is TGTGCCAGTAGAAGGATTGGGAACACCGGGGAGCTGTTTTTT.

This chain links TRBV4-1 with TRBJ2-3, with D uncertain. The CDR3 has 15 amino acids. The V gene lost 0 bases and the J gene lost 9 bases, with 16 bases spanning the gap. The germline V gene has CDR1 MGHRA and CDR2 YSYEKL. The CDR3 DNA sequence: TGCGCCAGCAGCCAAGATCGGTCGCTACCCGGCACGCAGTATTTT. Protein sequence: CASSQDRSLPGTQYF.

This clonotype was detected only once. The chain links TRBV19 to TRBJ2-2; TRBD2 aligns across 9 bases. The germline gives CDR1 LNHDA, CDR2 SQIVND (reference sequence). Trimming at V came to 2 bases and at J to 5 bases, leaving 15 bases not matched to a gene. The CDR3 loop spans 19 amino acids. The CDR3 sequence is CASSIKVGGRAGATGELFF. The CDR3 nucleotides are TGTGCCAGTAGTATAAAGGTTGGCGGGAGGGCCGGTGCGACCGGGGAGCTGTTTTTT.

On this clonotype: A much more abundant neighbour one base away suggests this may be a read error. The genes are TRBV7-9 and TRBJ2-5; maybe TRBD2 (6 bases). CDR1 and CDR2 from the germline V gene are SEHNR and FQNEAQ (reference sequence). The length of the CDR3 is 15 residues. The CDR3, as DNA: TGTGCCGGCAGCTTAAAACTAGCCCACCAAGAGACCCAGTACTTC. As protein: CAGSLKLAHQETQYF.

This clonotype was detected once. CDR3 bases: TGTGCCAGCAGCTTAGTTCCCCCCCCCTCGGCCACCGGGGAGCTGTTTTTT. Translation: CASSLVPPPSATGELFF. The rearrangement joins TRBV7-8 to TRBJ2-2; no definite D call. Germline CDR1 is SGHVS and CDR2 is FQNEAQ. V gave up 1 base and J gave up 4 bases, with 16 bases separating them. The CDR3 contains 17 residues.

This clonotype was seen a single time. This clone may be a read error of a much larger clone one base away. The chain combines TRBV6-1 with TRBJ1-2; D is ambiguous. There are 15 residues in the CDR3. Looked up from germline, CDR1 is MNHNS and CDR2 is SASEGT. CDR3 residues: CAGSPSPGEVDGYTF. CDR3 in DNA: TGTGCCGGCAGTCCCTCTCCCGGGGAGGTCGATGGCTACACCTTC.

CDR3 DNA sequence: TGTGCCACCGGGTGGGACCCCGATACGCAGTATTTT. Protein sequence: CATGWDPDTQYF. This chain connects TRBV10-3 to TRBJ2-3, with D possibly called TRBD1 or TRBD2 (5 bases each). The V and J ends lost 10 bases and 6 bases respectively, with 14 bases between them. CDR3 length: 12 residues. Germline CDR1 ENHRY, CDR2 SYGVKD.

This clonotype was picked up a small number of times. CDR3 residues: CSVDGDREQFF. The CDR3 bases are TGCAGCGTTGATGGAGACCGTGAGCAGTTCTTC. The chain joins TRBV29-1 to TRBJ2-1; D gene ambiguous. V dropped 3 bases and J dropped 9 bases, with 9 bases sitting between them. CDR1 and CDR2 (germline): SQVTM, ANQGSEA. The CDR3 extends over 11 amino acids.

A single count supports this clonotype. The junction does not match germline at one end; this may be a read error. This CDR3 reads CASSLVTWLAGANEQFF. The CDR3 coding sequence is TGTGCCAGCAGTTTAGTGACGTGGCTAGCGGGAGCAAATGAGCAGTTCTTC. V usage is TRBV11-2 and J usage is TRBJ2-1, with 10 nucleotides matching TRBD2. The CDR3 is 17 residues long. Per the germline V gene, CDR1 is SGHAT and CDR2 is FQNNGV.

As DNA, the CDR3 is TGTGCCAGCCGGACGACAGGGGCAAATTCACCCCTCCACTTT. This translates into CASRTTGANSPLHF. The chain employs TRBV19 and TRBJ1-6; 8 bases are shared with TRBD1. The CDR3 extends over 14 amino acids. The V gene's germline CDR1 is LNHDA and CDR2 SQIVND (reference sequence). J gave up 7 bases and V 9 bases, and 8 bases lay outside the gene matches. Using reference TRBV19 and TRBJ1-6 for the parts outside the CDR3, the full variable domain is DGGITQSPKYLFRKEGQNVTLSCEQNLNHDAMYWYRQDPGQGLRLIYYSQIVNDFQKGDIAEGYSVSREKKESFPLTVTSAQKNPTAFYLCASRTTGANSPLHFGNGTRLTVT.

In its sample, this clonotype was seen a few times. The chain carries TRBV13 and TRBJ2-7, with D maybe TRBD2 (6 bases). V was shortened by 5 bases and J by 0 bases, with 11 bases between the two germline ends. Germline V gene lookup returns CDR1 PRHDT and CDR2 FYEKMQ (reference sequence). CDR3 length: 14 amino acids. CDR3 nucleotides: TGTGCCAGCAGCCCCCGGCGGGGCTCCTACGAGCAGTACTTC. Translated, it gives CASSPRRGSYEQYF.